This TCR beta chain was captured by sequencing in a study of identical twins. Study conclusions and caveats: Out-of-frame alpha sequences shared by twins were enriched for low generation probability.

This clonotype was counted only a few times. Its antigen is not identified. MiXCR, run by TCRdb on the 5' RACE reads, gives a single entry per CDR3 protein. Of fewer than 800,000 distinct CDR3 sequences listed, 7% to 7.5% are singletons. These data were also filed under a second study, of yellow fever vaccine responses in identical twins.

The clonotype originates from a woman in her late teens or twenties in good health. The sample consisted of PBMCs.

The CDR3 region has the DNA TGTGCCACCCTTGGGGGGGAAAGGCAAGAGACCCAGTACTTC. Translation: CATLGGERQETQYF. The rearrangement links TRBV6-1 to TRBJ2-5; 7 nucleotides agree with TRBD2. V dropped 10 bases and J dropped 2; count of bases not matched to a gene: 10. The CDR3 loop spans 14 amino acids. Germline V gene sequence: CDR1 MNHNS, CDR2 SASEGT.